This T cell receptor beta chain was identified in a study of OX40 agonist ivuxolimab in advanced cancers. Produced via immunoSEQ multiplex PCR; TCRdb's table is partial and in-frame only. Of 60,000 to 70,000 clones in the sample, over 80% are singletons; the top ten hold under 2.5%. The sequence was obtained from an adult with an advanced solid tumor such as melanoma, head and neck, liver or kidney cancer. Sequencing used CD4+ or CD8+ T cells sorted from blood, obtained in a trial of the OX40 agonist ivuxolimab.

The CDR3 DNA follows: TGTGCCAGCCTGACAAGGGGAACTCTAAGGAAGGACACCGGGGAGCTGTTTTTT. Encoded protein: CASLTRGTLRKDTGELFF. The rearrangement joins TRBV28 to TRBJ2-2, with D possibly matching TRBD1 (5 bases). CDR3 length equals 18 residues. Per germline, CDR1 MDHEN and CDR2 SYDVKM. V was pared by 8 bases and J by 3 bases, with 25 bases between.